This TCR beta chain was captured in a study of blood T cell repertoires in COVID-19. Study context: Collection of acute and convalescent COVID-19 samples took place in the United States, Italy and Spain. PBMCs, B-cell-depleted T cells, or T cells were the source of the cDNA or gDNA that made up the material.

CDR1 SGHRS and CDR2 YFSETQ come from the germline V gene. There are 14 residues in the CDR3. V was pared by 3 bases and J by 6 bases, with 13 bases between. Authors' methods: How many nucleated cells were present was estimated from reference gene primer amplification. Data came from immunoSEQ multiplex PCR; TCRdb stores just in-frame clones and leaves some out. V and J calls and clone size come straight from that table; D and trimming were deduced from the DNA. Here the sample spans roughly 140,000 clones, about 81% being singletons. The source material was peripheral blood. The clonotype was recovered from a woman of 80 years or more with acute or convalescent COVID-19. The rearrangement uses TRBV5-1 and TRBJ2-1, with TRBD2 as a possible D gene (5 bases). CDR3 DNA sequence: TGCGCCAGCAGCTCGGGGAAACCGGGCAATGAGCAGTTCTTC. This translates into CASSSGKPGNEQFF. Full variable domain (rest looked up from reference TRBV5-1 and TRBJ2-1): KAGVTQTPRYLIKTRGQQVTLSCSPISGHRSVSWYQQTPGQGLQFLFEYFSETQRNKGNFPGRFSGRQFSNSRSEMNVSTLELGDSALYLCASSSGKPGNEQFFGPGTRLTVL.